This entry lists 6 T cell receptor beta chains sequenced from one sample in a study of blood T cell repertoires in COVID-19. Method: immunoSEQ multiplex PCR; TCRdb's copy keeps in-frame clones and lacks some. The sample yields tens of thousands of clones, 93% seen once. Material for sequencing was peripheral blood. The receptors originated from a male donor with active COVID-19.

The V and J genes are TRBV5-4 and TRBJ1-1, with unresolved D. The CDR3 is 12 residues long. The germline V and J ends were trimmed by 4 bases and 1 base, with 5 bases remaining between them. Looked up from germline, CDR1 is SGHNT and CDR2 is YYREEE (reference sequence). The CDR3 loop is CASSSKNTEAFF. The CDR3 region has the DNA TGTGCCAGCAGCAGCAAGAACACTGAAGCTTTCTTT. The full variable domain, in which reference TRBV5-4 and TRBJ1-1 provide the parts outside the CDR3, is ETGVTQSPTHLIKTRGQQVTLRCSSQSGHNTVSWYQQALGQGPQFIFQYYREEENGRGNFPPRFSGLQFPNYSSELNVNALELDDSALYLCASSSKNTEAFFGQGTRLTVV.

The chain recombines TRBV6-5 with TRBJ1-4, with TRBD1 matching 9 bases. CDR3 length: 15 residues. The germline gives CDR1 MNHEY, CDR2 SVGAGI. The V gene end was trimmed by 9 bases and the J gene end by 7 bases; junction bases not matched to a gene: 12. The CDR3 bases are TGTGCCAGAGGGGAGGGGACAGGGTTAGTTGAAAAACTGTTTTTT. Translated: CARGEGTGLVEKLFF.

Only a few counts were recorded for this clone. CDR3 sequence: CASSFRGQETQYF. The CDR3 DNA reads as TGTGCCAGCAGCTTCAGGGGGCAAGAGACCCAGTACTTC. V is TRBV5-4 and J is TRBJ2-5; the match to TRBD1 covers 7 bases. The CDR3 extends over 13 amino acids. CDR1 and CDR2 from the germline V gene are SGHNT and YYREEE (reference sequence). J was trimmed by 2 bases and V by 2 bases; bases with no gene match: 0.

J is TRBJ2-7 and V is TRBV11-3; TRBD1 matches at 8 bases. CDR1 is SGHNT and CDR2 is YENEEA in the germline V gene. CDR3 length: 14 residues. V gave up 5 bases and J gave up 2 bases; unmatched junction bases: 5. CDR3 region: CASSAGQGPYEQYF. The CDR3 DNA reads TGTGCCAGCAGCGCCGGACAGGGCCCCTACGAGCAGTACTTC.

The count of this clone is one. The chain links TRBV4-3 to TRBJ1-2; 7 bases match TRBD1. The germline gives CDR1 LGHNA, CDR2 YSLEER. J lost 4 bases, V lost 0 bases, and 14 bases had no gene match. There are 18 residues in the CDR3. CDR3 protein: CASSQDLRTGLEGYGYTF. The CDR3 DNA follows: TGCGCCAGCAGCCAAGATTTACGGACAGGCCTGGAAGGCTATGGCTACACCTTC.

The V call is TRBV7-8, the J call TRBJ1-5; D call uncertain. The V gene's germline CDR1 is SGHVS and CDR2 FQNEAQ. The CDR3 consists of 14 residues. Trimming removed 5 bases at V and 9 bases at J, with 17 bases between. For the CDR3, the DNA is TGTGCCAGCAGCCCCGAAGGGAGGGATCCGCCCCAGCATTTT. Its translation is CASSPEGRDPPQHF.